The 10 T cell receptor beta chains listed next were all sequenced from one sample in a study of CD8 T cells in ankylosing spondylitis. Study-wide results and caveats: It appeared that ankylosing spondylitis blood was characterized by a TCR beta motif of several highly homologous variants.

These receptors have no known antigen. TCRdb called the 5' RACE reads again in MiXCR, with one record for every CDR3 protein. The repertoire includes roughly 700,000 distinct CDR3 sequences, around 20% of them detected once, and approximately 18% sits in the top ten. Sequences were obtained from blood, either unsorted or a sorted T cell fraction (not recorded which). These receptor sequences come from a male donor with ankylosing spondylitis.

The V and J genes are TRBV20-1 and TRBJ2-3; D gene ambiguous. V gave up 3 bases and J gave up 6 bases, with 13 bases separating them. The germline CDR1 and CDR2 sequences are DFQATT and SNEGSKA (reference sequence). The CDR3 consists of 13 residues. CDR3 bases: TGCAGTGCTAGCTTGCAGGTGGGGGATACGCAGTATTTT. It translates to CSASLQVGDTQYF.

The chain carries TRBV7-2 and TRBJ2-7; TRBD1 matches 8 bases. The V and J ends lost 8 bases and 2 bases, in that order; junction bases with no gene match: 8. Germline CDR1 is SGHTA and CDR2 is FQGNSA. This CDR3 spans 14 amino acids. The CDR3 nucleotides read TGTGCCAGCCTTGACAGGGGCGCCCCCTACGAGCAGTACTTC. This codes for CASLDRGAPYEQYF. Together with reference TRBV7-2 and TRBJ2-7, the CDR3 gives the full variable domain: GAGVSQSPSNKVTEKGKDVELRCDPISGHTALYWYRQSLGQGLEFLIYFQGNSAPDKSGLPSDRFSAERTGGSVSTLTIQRTQQEDSAVYLCASLDRGAPYEQYFGPGTRLTVT.

This rearrangement joins TRBV7-3 to TRBJ2-1; D is possibly TRBD1 or TRBD2 (5 bases each). The V gene lost 5 bases and the J gene lost 7 bases, with 12 bases spanning the gap. Germline assignment: CDR1 SGHTA and CDR2 FQGTGA. The CDR3 consists of 13 residues. Here the CDR3 reads CASSQRDGNEQFF. The CDR3, as DNA: TGTGCCAGCAGCCAAAGGGACGGGAATGAGCAGTTCTTC.

This chain links TRBV6-5 with TRBJ2-7; D ambiguous. The CDR3 extends over 14 amino acids. Trimming stripped 2 bases from V and 1 base from J, with 9 bases between. Per the germline V gene, CDR1 is MNHEY and CDR2 is SVGAGI. CDR3 sequence: CASSYNGRSYEQYF. DNA of the CDR3: TGTGCCAGCAGTTACAACGGACGGTCCTACGAGCAGTACTTC.

The chain couples TRBV10-3 to TRBJ1-2; 7 positions match TRBD1. CDR3 length: 16 amino acids. V was clipped by 6 bases and J by 1 base; unmatched bases: 11. Germline lookup yields CDR1 ENHRY and CDR2 SYGVKD. CDR3 DNA sequence: TGTGCCATCAGGACAGGGTACCCCTTAATTAACTATGGCTACACCTTC. This sequence encodes CAIRTGYPLINYGYTF.

V gene TRBV9 combines with J gene TRBJ1-2, with D possibly TRBD1 on 5 matching bases. The germline V gene has CDR1 SGDLS and CDR2 YYNGEE. V dropped 0 bases and J dropped 2 bases, with 8 bases sitting between them. The length of the CDR3 is 14 residues. In DNA form, the CDR3 reads TGTGCCAGCAGCGTAGTCGACAGAAACTATGGCTACACCTTC. Its protein product is CASSVVDRNYGYTF.

The chain uses TRBV28 and TRBJ1-1; 7 bases are a match to TRBD1. This CDR3 contains 15 residues. Germline V lookup: CDR1 MDHEN, CDR2 SYDVKM. With V trimmed by 6 bases and J by 3 bases, 10 bases remained unmatched. The DNA for the CDR3 is TGTGCCAGCAGCCCGGCGGGCAGGGGGGACACTGAAGCTTTCTTT. Residues: CASSPAGRGDTEAFF.

This clonotype was picked up many times. This sequence joins TRBV20-1 and TRBJ2-2, with no clear D. Germline V gives CDR1 DFQATT, CDR2 SNEGSKA (reference sequence). The CDR3 consists of 12 residues. Trimming pared 7 bases from V and 1 base from J, leaving 7 bases between. The CDR3 nucleotides read TGCAGTGTGGTCGGGAACACCGGGGAGCTGTTTTTT. It codes for CSVVGNTGELFF.

This clonotype has more than one count but fewer than ten. The CDR3 loop reads CASSLRENRGGYNEQFF. The CDR3 region has the DNA TGTGCCAGCAGCCTACGAGAAAACAGGGGCGGCTACAATGAGCAGTTCTTC. This rearrangement joins TRBV4-2 to TRBJ2-1; 7 nucleotides match TRBD1. V was clipped by 4 bases and J by 3 bases; unmatched bases: 12. The germline gives CDR1 LGHNA, CDR2 YNFKEQ. This CDR3 has 17 residues.

This chain uses TRBV6-1 with TRBJ1-2; possible D gene TRBD1, 5 bases. The CDR3 covers 17 residues. CDR1 is MNHNS and CDR2 is SASEGT in the germline V gene. V lost 6 bases, J lost 8 bases, and 28 bases lay in between. This CDR3 is CASSASGRQQFMRGYTF. CDR3 DNA: TGTGCCAGCAGCGCCTCGGGACGGCAGCAGTTTATGAGGGGCTACACCTTC.